What follows describes a single T cell receptor (beta chain). Its antigen is not known. The sample comes from a study of early T cells in non-severe SARS-CoV-2 infection. For the study at large: Sequenced material consisted of bulk RNA (from unsorted whole blood), and chains were unpaired. General study findings and limits: Lookups in VDJdb leaned toward anti-spike CD8 responses and missed private and CD4 specificities.

Individual cDNA molecules received unique molecular identifiers. Each CDR3 protein gets one entry after TCRdb re-called the 5' RACE reads with MiXCR. The sample shows around 50,000 distinct CDR3 sequences, approximately 7.6% of them seen only once. From germline, CDR1 is DFQATT and CDR2 SNEGSKA (reference sequence). This CDR3 region has 15 residues. The junction had 3 bases not matched to a gene; V was cut back by 0 bases and J by 2 bases. Source material: whole blood. The origin of this receptor is an adult who was a healthcare worker with PCR-confirmed SARS-CoV-2 infection or an uninfected control (not recorded which). The rearrangement uses TRBV20-1 and TRBJ2-7; the match to TRBD2 covers 11 bases. The CDR3 nucleotides read TGCAGTGCTAGAGATGATAGCGGGGGGGCCTACGAGCAGTACTTC. Translating it yields CSARDDSGGAYEQYF.